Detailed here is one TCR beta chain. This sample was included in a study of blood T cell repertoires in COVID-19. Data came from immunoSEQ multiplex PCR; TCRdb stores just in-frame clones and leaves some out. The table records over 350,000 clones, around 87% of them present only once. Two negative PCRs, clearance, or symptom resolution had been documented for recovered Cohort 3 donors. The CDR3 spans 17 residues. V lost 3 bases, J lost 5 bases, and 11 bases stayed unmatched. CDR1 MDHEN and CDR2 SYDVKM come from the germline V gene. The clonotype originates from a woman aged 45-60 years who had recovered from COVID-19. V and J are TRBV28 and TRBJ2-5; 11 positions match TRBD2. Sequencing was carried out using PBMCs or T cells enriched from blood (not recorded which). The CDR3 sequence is CASSLASGGLVRETQYF. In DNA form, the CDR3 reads TGTGCCAGCAGTTTGGCTAGCGGGGGGTTGGTTAGGGAGACCCAGTACTTC.